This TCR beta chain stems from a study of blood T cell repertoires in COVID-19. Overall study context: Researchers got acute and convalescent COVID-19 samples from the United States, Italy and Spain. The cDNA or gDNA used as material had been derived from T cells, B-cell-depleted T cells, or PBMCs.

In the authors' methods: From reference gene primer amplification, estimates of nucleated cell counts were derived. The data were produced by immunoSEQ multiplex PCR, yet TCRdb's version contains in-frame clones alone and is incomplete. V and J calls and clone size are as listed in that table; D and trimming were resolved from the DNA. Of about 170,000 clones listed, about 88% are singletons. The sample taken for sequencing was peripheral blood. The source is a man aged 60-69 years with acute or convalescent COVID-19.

CDR3 in amino acids: CSVASQGQGDLGYTF. In nucleotides, the CDR3 is TGCAGCGTTGCGTCCCAGGGACAGGGGGATCTTGGCTACACCTTC. V usage is TRBV29-1 and J usage is TRBJ1-2; 11 bases match TRBD1. V dropped 4 bases and J dropped 7; count of bases not matched to a gene: 11. CDR3 length equals 15 residues. Germline lookup yields CDR1 SQVTM and CDR2 ANQGSEA.